The 28 T cell receptor beta chains listed next were all sequenced from one sample in a study of shared clonotypes between healthy human individuals. The assay was immunoSEQ multiplex PCR, and TCRdb's table has in-frame clones only and misses some. The sample lists millions of clones, 85% to 95% occurring once. Sequencing used naive CD4+ T cells sorted from blood. Described subset: CD45RA+ positively selected. Receptor source: a man between 18 and 35 years old in good health.

This chain connects TRBV18 to TRBJ2-5, with 7 positions matching TRBD2. The V and J ends lost 3 bases and 3 bases, in that order; junction bases with no gene match: 10. The germline gives CDR1 KGHSH, CDR2 LQKENI. This CDR3 has 16 amino acids. CDR3 sequence reads: CASSPTGGVIKETQYF. For the CDR3, the DNA is TGTGCCAGCTCACCGACGGGAGGCGTTATCAAAGAGACCCAGTACTTC.

V gene TRBV19 combines with J gene TRBJ2-7, with a weak D call TRBD2 (6 bases). The CDR3 has 15 residues. V lost 8 bases and J 2 bases, leaving 19 bases between the germline ends. Germline-derived CDR1 and CDR2 are LNHDA and SQIVND (reference sequence). CDR3 in DNA: TGTGCCAGTCAACTCGGGACTCCTGGAGCCTACGAGCAGTACTTC. It is translated as CASQLGTPGAYEQYF.

V usage is TRBV28 and J usage is TRBJ1-5; D uncertain. CDR3 length: 12 residues. The V end was cut by 10 bases, the J end by 0 bases, with 7 bases between. CDR1 and CDR2 from the germline V gene are MDHEN and SYDVKM. This CDR3 reads CATEYSNQPQHF. CDR3 coding DNA: TGTGCCACGGAGTATAGCAATCAGCCCCAGCATTTT.

The chain has TRBV19 and TRBJ2-7, with 7 bases that match TRBD1. V lost 6 bases to trimming and J lost 0 bases; unmatched junction nucleotides: 5. The CDR3 contains 14 residues. Germline assignment: CDR1 LNHDA and CDR2 SQIVND (reference sequence). CDR3 loop: CASRGTVSSYEQYF. DNA of the CDR3: TGTGCCAGTAGGGGGACAGTCAGCTCCTACGAGCAGTACTTC. The full variable domain, with the rest looked up from reference TRBV19 and TRBJ2-7, is DGGITQSPKYLFRKEGQNVTLSCEQNLNHDAMYWYRQDPGQGLRLIYYSQIVNDFQKGDIAEGYSVSREKKESFPLTVTSAQKNPTAFYLCASRGTVSSYEQYFGPGTRLTVT.

A single count supports this clone. This CDR3 reads CASSPPPSSNEQFF. As DNA, the CDR3 is TGTGCCAGCTCACCACCCCCGAGCTCCAATGAGCAGTTCTTC. The chain couples TRBV18 to TRBJ2-1; no clear D. The CDR3 has 14 residues. Germline CDR1 and CDR2: KGHSH and LQKENI. Trimming pared 0 bases from V and 6 bases from J, leaving 9 bases between.

This chain links TRBV5-4 with TRBJ2-1; 8 bases match TRBD2. The CDR3 loop spans 17 amino acids. Per germline, CDR1 SGHNT and CDR2 YYREEE (reference sequence). V shed 4 bases and J 7 bases; nucleotides not matched to a gene: 16. The CDR3 DNA reads TGTGCCAGCAGCCCCGACCGTCCCGGGACTAGTCTGAATGAGCAGTTCTTC. This sequence encodes CASSPDRPGTSLNEQFF.

The chain has TRBV6-5 and TRBJ2-1; TRBD2 aligns across 11 bases. V lost 4 bases and J lost 9; bases outside the gene matches: 8. Germline V lookup: CDR1 MNHEY, CDR2 SVGAGI. The CDR3 has 15 residues. In nucleotides, the CDR3 is TGTGCCAGCAGTTCGACCGTAGCGGGAGGGGGTGAGCAGTTCTTC. It specifies CASSSTVAGGGEQFF.

This clone has only one observation. This chain joins TRBV28 and TRBJ2-2, with D perhaps matching TRBD1 (5 bases). This CDR3 contains 15 residues. Deletions cut 7 bases from V and 4 bases from J, with 16 bases between. Germline V lookup: CDR1 MDHEN, CDR2 SYDVKM. CDR3 protein: CASTRRRGSTGELFF. CDR3 nucleotide sequence: TGTGCCAGCACCCGCCGTAGGGGTTCCACCGGGGAGCTGTTTTTT. The full variable domain, completed using reference TRBV28 and TRBJ2-2, is DVKVTQSSRYLVKRTGEKVFLECVQDMDHENMFWYRQDPGLGLRLIYFSYDVKMKEKGDIPEGYSVSREKKERFSLILESASTNQTSMYLCASTRRRGSTGELFFGEGSRLTVL.

With regard to this clone: This CDR3 is also generated by other DNA sequences in the sample. The chain carries TRBV5-1 and TRBJ2-3; TRBD2 matches at 13 bases. V lost 3 bases to trimming and J lost 2 bases; unmatched junction nucleotides: 3. The CDR3 runs 16 residues. Germline V CDR1 and CDR2: SGHRS, YFSETQ. The CDR3 DNA is TGCGCCAGCAGCTCCGGGACTAGCGGGGACACAGATACGCAGTATTTT. It yields the protein CASSSGTSGDTDTQYF. The full variable domain, rest sourced from reference TRBV5-1 and TRBJ2-3, is KAGVTQTPRYLIKTRGQQVTLSCSPISGHRSVSWYQQTPGQGLQFLFEYFSETQRNKGNFPGRFSGRQFSNSRSEMNVSTLELGDSALYLCASSSGTSGDTDTQYFGPGTRLTVL.

V is TRBV4-1 and J is TRBJ2-1; D unresolved. This CDR3 has 15 residues. V gave up 3 bases and J gave up 5 bases, with 14 bases separating them. Germline CDR1 MGHRA, CDR2 YSYEKL. CDR3: CASSQLVALNNEQFF. Here the CDR3 DNA reads TGCGCCAGCAGCCAGTTAGTGGCCCTCAACAATGAGCAGTTCTTC.

The chain has TRBV4-2 and TRBJ2-1; D uncertain. Germline V lookup: CDR1 LGHNA, CDR2 YNFKEQ. Trimming removed 0 bases at V and 4 bases at J, with 7 bases between. The CDR3 has 14 residues. Here the CDR3 reads CASSQENKYNEQFF. The CDR3 DNA follows: TGTGCCAGCAGCCAAGAAAACAAGTACAATGAGCAGTTCTTC.

As for this clone: The sample has other DNA sequences that encode this CDR3 too. The chain employs TRBV15 and TRBJ2-5; TRBD2 is a possible D gene (6 bases). The CDR3 totals 14 residues. V was trimmed by 1 base and J by 1 base, leaving 7 bases between them. Germline CDR1 reads LNHNV; CDR2 reads YYDKDF (reference sequence). Here the CDR3 DNA reads TGTGCCACCAGCAGAGGCGGGACCCAAGAGACCCAGTACTTC. Its translation: CATSRGGTQETQYF.

This clone has only a few counts. This sequence joins TRBV5-4 and TRBJ1-1, with D perhaps TRBD1 (6 bases). V dropped 4 bases and J dropped 1 base, with 8 bases sitting between them. The CDR3 contains 13 residues. The germline gives CDR1 SGHNT, CDR2 YYREEE (reference sequence). CDR3 coding DNA: TGTGCCAGCAGCATGGACAGGAACACTGAAGCTTTCTTT. It translates to CASSMDRNTEAFF.

The chain joins TRBV2 to TRBJ1-3; D is unresolved. V shed 1 base and J shed 5 bases, with 6 bases lying between them. CDR3 length: 13 residues. The germline V gene encodes CDR1 SNHLY and CDR2 FYNNEI. DNA for the CDR3: TGTGCCAGCAGTGAAGAGATCAGAAACACCATATATTTT. Translation gives CASSEEIRNTIYF.

V is TRBV5-1 and J is TRBJ2-1, with a weak D call TRBD1 (6 bases). Germline V gene lookup returns CDR1 SGHRS and CDR2 YFSETQ. There are 17 residues in the CDR3. V lost 2 bases, J lost 0 bases, and 15 bases lay in between. The CDR3 spells CASSFGPTGLSYNEQFF. CDR3 nucleotides: TGCGCCAGCAGCTTTGGCCCGACAGGACTCTCCTACAATGAGCAGTTCTTC.

This rearrangement joins TRBV7-2 to TRBJ2-7; no definite D call. V lost 4 bases and J lost 6, with 7 bases in between. The CDR3 has 11 residues. In germline, CDR1 is SGHTA, CDR2 FQGNSA. The CDR3, as DNA: TGTGCCAGCAGCTCAAGGGCCGAGCAGTACTTC. Its translation: CASSSRAEQYF.

This clone was seen a single time. J is TRBJ2-3 and V is TRBV6-5; tentative D call: TRBD1 (6 bases). This CDR3 contains 15 residues. Germline loops: CDR1 MNHEY, CDR2 SVGAGI. V lost 6 bases and J 7 bases, leaving 20 bases between the germline ends. CDR3: CASSRRDTVSNTQYF. The CDR3 DNA follows: TGTGCCAGCAGCCGCCGGGACACGGTATCGAATACGCAGTATTTT.

The chain combines TRBV19 with TRBJ1-5, with 9 bases matching TRBD1. Germline V CDR1 and CDR2: LNHDA, SQIVND (reference sequence). The CDR3 runs to 16 residues. With 3 bases clipped from V and 2 bases from J, the junction kept 5 bases outside the gene matches. As DNA, the CDR3 is TGTGCCAGTAGTATTTCCCGGGACAGGGGCAATCAGCCCCAGCATTTT. Translating it yields CASSISRDRGNQPQHF.

The CDR3 here is CASSRRTGAKNIQYF. CDR3 nucleotides: TGTGCCAGCAGCCGACGTACCGGAGCCAAAAACATTCAGTACTTC. V gene TRBV27 combines with J gene TRBJ2-4; the D is unclear. V was cut by 6 bases and J by 0 bases, with 12 bases left in between. Looked up from germline, CDR1 is MNHEY and CDR2 is SMNVEV (reference sequence). There are 15 residues in the CDR3.

CDR3 sequence: CASSLAGGPSYEQYF. CDR3 coding DNA: TGTGCCAGCAGCTTAGCGGGAGGGCCGTCCTACGAGCAGTACTTC. The V call is TRBV9, the J call TRBJ2-7, with 11 positions matching TRBD2. This CDR3 has 15 amino acids. Germline trimming cut 4 bases from V and 1 base from J; bases unmatched to any gene: 4. The germline gives CDR1 SGDLS, CDR2 YYNGEE.

For this clone: At one end, the junction sequence differs from germline, possibly due to a read error. The rearrangement joins TRBV19 to TRBJ2-7; tentatively, D is TRBD2 (6 bases). Per germline, CDR1 LNHDA and CDR2 SQIVND (reference sequence). CDR3 length: 10 amino acids. The CDR3 is CASSNRDSRF. For the CDR3, the DNA is TGTGCCAGTAGTAACCGGGACTCCCGCTTC.

As regards this clone: At one boundary the junction diverges from the germline segment, which might be a read error. The chain employs TRBV20-1 and TRBJ2-1; D is ambiguous. Germline-derived CDR1 and CDR2 are DFQATT and SNEGSKA (reference sequence). CDR3 size: 8 residues. In DNA form, the CDR3 reads TGCAGTGCTAGAGAGAAAATCTTC. Its protein product is CSAREKIF.

The genes are TRBV2 and TRBJ2-7; 10 bases fit TRBD2. The CDR3 sequence is 14 residues long. CDR1 is SNHLY, CDR2 FYNNEI, per germline. Trimming cost V 4 bases and J 7 bases; bases outside gene matches: 7. The CDR3 nucleotides are TGTGCCAGCAGTGCCATAGCGGGAGGCGGGGAGCAGTACTTC. Its translation: CASSAIAGGGEQYF.

The chain combines TRBV10-1 with TRBJ2-7; 8 bases agree with TRBD1. Germline CDR1 is WNHNN and CDR2 is SYGVQD (reference sequence). Germline trimming cut 6 bases from V and 3 bases from J; bases unmatched to any gene: 7. The CDR3 sequence is 14 residues long. This CDR3 reads CASSIGQGSYEQYF. CDR3 DNA sequence: TGCGCCAGCAGCATCGGACAGGGAAGCTACGAGCAGTACTTC.

On this clone itself: The same CDR3 arises from other DNA sequences in this sample as well. V gene TRBV18 combines with J gene TRBJ1-1; D not resolved. Germline CDR1 reads KGHSH; CDR2 reads LQKENI. The CDR3 has 13 residues. V lost 2 bases and J 0 bases, leaving 4 bases between the germline ends. CDR3 sequence reads: CASSPEVNTEAFF. The CDR3 DNA follows: TGTGCCAGCTCACCAGAGGTGAACACTGAAGCTTTCTTT.

The chain has TRBV6-1 and TRBJ2-6; possibly TRBD1 for D (6 bases). In germline, CDR1 is MNHNS, CDR2 SASEGT. V shed 6 bases and J shed 2 bases, with 11 bases lying between them. This CDR3 comprises 15 residues. CDR3 sequence: CASSLEGAGANVLTF. The CDR3 bases are TGTGCCAGCAGCCTTGAGGGGGCTGGGGCCAACGTCCTGACTTTC.

This clone was detected once. The rearrangement uses TRBV11-2 and TRBJ2-2; unclear D gene. This CDR3 region has 15 residues. Germline CDR1 reads SGHAT; CDR2 reads FQNNGV. Between the trimmed V and J ends, which lost 3 bases and 0 bases, there was a span of 8 bases. CDR3 bases: TGTGCCAGCAGCTTCGGGCGAGCGAACACCGGGGAGCTGTTTTTT. This sequence encodes CASSFGRANTGELFF. Full variable domain (missing parts from reference TRBV11-2 and TRBJ2-2): EAGVAQSPRYKIIEKRQSVAFWCNPISGHATLYWYQQILGQGPKLLIQFQNNGVVDDSQLPKDRFSAERLKGVDSTLKIQPAKLEDSAVYLCASSFGRANTGELFFGEGSRLTVL.

The chain uses TRBV19 and TRBJ1-6, with D possibly matching TRBD1 (6 bases). The ends were cut back, 4 bases at V and 16 bases at J, with 14 bases in the middle. This CDR3 spans 12 amino acids. Germline-derived CDR1 and CDR2 are LNHDA and SQIVND (reference sequence). CDR3 DNA sequence: TGTGCCAGTAGTACCATCGGACAGAAGCTCCACTTT. Amino acid sequence: CASSTIGQKLHF.